This T cell receptor (beta chain) was identified during a study of CD8+CD57+ T cells in acquired aplastic anemia. Both TCR beta VDJ combination and CDR3 sequence profiling were carried out. Genomic DNA was the template for this profiling. Each CDR3 protein is one row after TCRdb ran MiXCR on the reads. The data show under 350,000 distinct CDR3 sequences, under 60% seen once. Germline-derived CDR1 and CDR2 are SGHTS and YDEGEE. This CDR3 contains 16 residues. Study findings and constraints: Patients and controls were not found to differ significantly in CD8+ Simpson's diversity.

This clonotype appeared many times. Antigen: not known. A junction end diverges from the germline sequence, so it may reflect a read error. Patients chosen for sequencing had shown CD8+CD57+ cell expansion by flow cytometry. Severe acquired aplastic anemia was present in every patient. The clonotype originates from a human donor with aplastic anemia. The J gene is TRBJ1-6, the V gene TRBV5-8; D gene uncertain. Sequencing was done on a sample of sorted CD4+, CD8+, or CD8+CD57+ T cells (not recorded which) from PBMCs. The CDR3 DNA reads TGTGCCCGCAGTACCGGGAGAGAAGCTTATAATTCACCCCTCCACTTT. Protein: CARSTGREAYNSPLHF.